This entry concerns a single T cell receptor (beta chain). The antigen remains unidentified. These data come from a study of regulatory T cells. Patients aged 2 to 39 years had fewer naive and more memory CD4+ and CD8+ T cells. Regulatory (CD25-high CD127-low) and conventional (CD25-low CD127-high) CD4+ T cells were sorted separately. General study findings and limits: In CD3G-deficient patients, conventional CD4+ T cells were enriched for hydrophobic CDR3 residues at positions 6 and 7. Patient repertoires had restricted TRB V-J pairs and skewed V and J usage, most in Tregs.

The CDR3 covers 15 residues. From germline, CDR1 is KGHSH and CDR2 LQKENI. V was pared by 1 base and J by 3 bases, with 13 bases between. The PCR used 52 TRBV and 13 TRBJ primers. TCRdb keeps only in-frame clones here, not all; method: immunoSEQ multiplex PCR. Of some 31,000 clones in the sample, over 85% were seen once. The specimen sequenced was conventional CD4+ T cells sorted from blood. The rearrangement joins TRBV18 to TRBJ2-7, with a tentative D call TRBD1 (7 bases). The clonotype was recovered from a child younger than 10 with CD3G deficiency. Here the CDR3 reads CASSPHGGGVYEQYF. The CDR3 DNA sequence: TGTGCCAGCTCACCACATGGAGGGGGCGTCTACGAGCAGTACTTC.